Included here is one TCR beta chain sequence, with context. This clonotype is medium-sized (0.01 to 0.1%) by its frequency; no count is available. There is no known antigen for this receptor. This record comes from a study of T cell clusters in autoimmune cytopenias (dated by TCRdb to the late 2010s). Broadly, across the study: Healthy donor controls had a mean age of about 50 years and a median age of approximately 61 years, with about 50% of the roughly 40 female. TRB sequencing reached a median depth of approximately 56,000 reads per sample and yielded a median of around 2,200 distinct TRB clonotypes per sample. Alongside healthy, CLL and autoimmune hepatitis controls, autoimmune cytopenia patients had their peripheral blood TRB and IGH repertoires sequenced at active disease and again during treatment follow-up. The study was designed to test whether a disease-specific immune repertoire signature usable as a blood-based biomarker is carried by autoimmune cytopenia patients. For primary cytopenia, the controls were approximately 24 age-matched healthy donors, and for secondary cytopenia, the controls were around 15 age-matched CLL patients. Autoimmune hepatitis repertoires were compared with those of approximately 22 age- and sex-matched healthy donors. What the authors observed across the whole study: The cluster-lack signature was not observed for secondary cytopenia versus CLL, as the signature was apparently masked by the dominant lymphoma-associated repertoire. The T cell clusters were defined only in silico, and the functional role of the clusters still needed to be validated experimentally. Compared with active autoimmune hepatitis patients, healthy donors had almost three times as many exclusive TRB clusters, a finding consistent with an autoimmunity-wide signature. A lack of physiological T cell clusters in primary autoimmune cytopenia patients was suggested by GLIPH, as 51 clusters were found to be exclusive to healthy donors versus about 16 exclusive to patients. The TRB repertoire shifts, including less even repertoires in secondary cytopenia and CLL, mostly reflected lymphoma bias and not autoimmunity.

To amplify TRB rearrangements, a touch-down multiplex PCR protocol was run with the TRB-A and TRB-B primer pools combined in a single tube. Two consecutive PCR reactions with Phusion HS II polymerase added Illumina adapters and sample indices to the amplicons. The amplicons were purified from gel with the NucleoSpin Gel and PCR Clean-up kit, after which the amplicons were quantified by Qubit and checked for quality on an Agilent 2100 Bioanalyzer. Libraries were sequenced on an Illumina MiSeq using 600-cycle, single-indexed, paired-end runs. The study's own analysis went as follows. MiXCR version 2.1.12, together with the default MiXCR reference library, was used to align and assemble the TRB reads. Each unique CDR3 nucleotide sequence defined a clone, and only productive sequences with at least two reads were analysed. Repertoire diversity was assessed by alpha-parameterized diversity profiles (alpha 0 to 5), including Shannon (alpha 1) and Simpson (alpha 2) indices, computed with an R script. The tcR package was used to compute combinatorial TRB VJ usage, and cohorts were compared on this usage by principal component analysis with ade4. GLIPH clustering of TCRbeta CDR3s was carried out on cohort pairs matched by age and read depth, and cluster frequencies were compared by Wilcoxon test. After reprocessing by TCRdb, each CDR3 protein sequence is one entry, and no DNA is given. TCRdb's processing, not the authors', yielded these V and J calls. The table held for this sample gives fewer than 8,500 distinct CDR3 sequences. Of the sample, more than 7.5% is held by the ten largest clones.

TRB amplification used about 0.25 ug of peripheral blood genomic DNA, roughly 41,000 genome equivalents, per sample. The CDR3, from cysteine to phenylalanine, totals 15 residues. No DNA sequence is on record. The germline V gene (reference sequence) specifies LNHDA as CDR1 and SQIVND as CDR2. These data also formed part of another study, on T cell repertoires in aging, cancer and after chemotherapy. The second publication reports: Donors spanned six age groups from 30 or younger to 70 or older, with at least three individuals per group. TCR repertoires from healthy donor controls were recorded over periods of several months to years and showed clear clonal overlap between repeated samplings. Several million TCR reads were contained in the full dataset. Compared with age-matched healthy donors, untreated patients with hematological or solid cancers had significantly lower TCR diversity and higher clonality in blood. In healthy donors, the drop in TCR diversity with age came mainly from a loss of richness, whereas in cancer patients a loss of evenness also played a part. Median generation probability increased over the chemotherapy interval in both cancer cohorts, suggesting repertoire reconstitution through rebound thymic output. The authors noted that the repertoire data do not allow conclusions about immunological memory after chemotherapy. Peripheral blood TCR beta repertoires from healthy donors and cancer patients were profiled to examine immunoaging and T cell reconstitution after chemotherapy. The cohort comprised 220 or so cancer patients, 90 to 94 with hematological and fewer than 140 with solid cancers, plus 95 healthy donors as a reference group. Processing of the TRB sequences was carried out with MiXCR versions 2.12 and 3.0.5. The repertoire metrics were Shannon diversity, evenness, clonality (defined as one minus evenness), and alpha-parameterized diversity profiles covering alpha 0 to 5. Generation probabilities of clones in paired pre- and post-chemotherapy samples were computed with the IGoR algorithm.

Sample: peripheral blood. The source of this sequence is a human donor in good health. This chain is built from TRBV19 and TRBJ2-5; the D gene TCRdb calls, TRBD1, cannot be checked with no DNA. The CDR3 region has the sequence CASSTGTGDRETQYF.